The rows below give T cell receptor beta chains drawn from one sample of a study of T cell responses to AZD1222 COVID-19 vaccine. Using immunoSEQ multiplex PCR, the repertoire was profiled, and TCRdb retains in-frame clones only, with some absent. Of over 100,000 clones listed, around 84% were seen once; the top ten hold 10% to 15%. The sample was peripheral blood, taken on day 0 of AZD1222 vaccination. All receptors derive from an adult in good health. Each CDR3 is given with its conserved first and last residue. A D gene is named only where the DNA matches it firmly. Clone size is shown for a subset of rows, as once, few, many or a class of expanded clone.

D gene	V gene	clone size	J gene	CDR3 DNA	CDR3 protein
.	TRBV20-1	once	TRBJ1-5	TGCAGTGCTAGTCAAGAGGGCGATCAGCCCCAGCATTTT	CSASQEGDQPQHF
.	TRBV28	.	TRBJ1-5	TGTGCCAGCAGCGGACCGGCAAATCAGCCCCAGCATTTT	CASSGPANQPQHF
TRBD2	TRBV19	.	TRBJ2-5	TGTGCCAGTAGTATAGCGCTAGCGGGGGCTCAGACCCAGTACTTC	CASSIALAGAQTQYF
TRBD1	TRBV29-1	.	TRBJ2-7	TGCAGCGTCAAAACAGAGGGACAGATCTACGAGCAGTACTTC	CSVKTEGQIYEQYF
.	TRBV5-1	.	TRBJ2-5	TGCGCCAGCAGCTTGGTTGGCAGGGCGGTGATGGAGACCCAGTACTTC	CASSLVGRAVMETQYF
.	TRBV4-3	once	TRBJ1-6	TGCGCCAGCAGCCAAGAACCGCGCGCGGGTAACGCCTATAATTCACCCCTCCACTTT	CASSQEPRAGNAYNSPLHF
.	TRBV30	.	TRBJ2-1	TGTGCCTGTTCGGGATATACCTACAATGAGCAGTTCTTC	CACSGYTYNEQFF
TRBD2	TRBV30	.	TRBJ2-1	TGTGCCTGGAGTGTGAGGACTAGCGGGAGATCGGAGCAGTTCTTC	CAWSVRTSGRSEQFF
.	TRBV27	.	TRBJ1-2	TGTGCCAGCCAGATCCGTCGGGGCTATGGCTACACCTTC	CASQIRRGYGYTF
TRBD1	TRBV5-4	.	TRBJ1-1	TGTGCCAGCAGCATCCGGGACAGGGTATCTTTCTTT	CASSIRDRVSFF
TRBD1	TRBV5-8	.	TRBJ2-3	TGTGCCAGCAGCCGACAGGGGGCGACGACAGATACGCAGTATTTT	CASSRQGATTDTQYF
.	TRBV29-1	.	TRBJ2-3	TGCAGCGTTGGCTCCCAGAGGAATCCCCAGAGGGATACGCAGTATTTT	CSVGSQRNPQRDTQYF
TRBD1	TRBV5-1	.	TRBJ1-6	TGCGCCAGCAGCTTAGGGGTGACAGGGCTTTCACCCCTCCACTTT	CASSLGVTGLSPLHF
.	TRBV5-4	.	TRBJ2-3	TGTGCCAGCAGCTTGAACGGGATAAGCACAGATACGCAGTATTTT	CASSLNGISTDTQYF
TRBD2	TRBV19	.	TRBJ2-5	TGTGCCAGTAGTCGAGCCGGGCGTCTAGCGGGAATGGAGACCCAGTACTTC	CASSRAGRLAGMETQYF
TRBD2	TRBV7-2	once	TRBJ2-7	TGTGCCAGCAGCTTTCTAGCGGGGGGGCAGTCCTACGAGCAGTACTTC	CASSFLAGGQSYEQYF
.	TRBV9	.	TRBJ1-5	TGTGCCAGCAGCGCGACGGGGGAGGGTATCAATCAGCCCCAGCATTTT	CASSATGEGINQPQHF
TRBD2	TRBV11-2	.	TRBJ2-7	TGTGCCAGCAGCTTAGTCTCAGGTAGCGGGGCCTCCTACGAGCAGTACTTC	CASSLVSGSGASYEQYF
.	TRBV27	.	TRBJ2-2	TGTGCCAGCAGTCCGCGCCGGGACGAGAACACCGGGGAGCTGTTTTTT	CASSPRRDENTGELFF
.	TRBV10-3	.	TRBJ1-5	TGTGCCATCAGTGATCGAAATAGCAATCAGCCCCAGCATTTT	CAISDRNSNQPQHF
.	TRBV5-6	.	TRBJ2-1	TGTGTCAGCAGCTTGTGTTACAGACTGTACAATGAGCAGTTCTTC	CVSSLCYRLYNEQFF
TRBD2	TRBV2	.	TRBJ2-7	TGTGCCAGCAGTCGGGCGGGAGGGCCCTACGAGCAGTACTTC	CASSRAGGPYEQYF